Given below is one T cell receptor (beta chain) in context. A single record per CDR3 protein comes from TCRdb applying MiXCR to the RT-PCR reads. The repertoire has 20,000 to 30,000 distinct CDR3 sequences, about 42% of them found once; the top ten carry around 72%. This sample stems from a study of patients and donors after allogeneic stem cell transplantation. This CDR3 is built from 13 residues. Germline CDR1 reads LGHDT; CDR2 reads YNNKEL (reference sequence). Trimming shortened V by 3 bases and J by 4 bases, and 9 bases separated the two germline ends. The rearrangement uses TRBV3-1 and TRBJ1-2; D not certain. Source material: blood, either unsorted or a sorted T cell fraction (not recorded which). The sequence was obtained from a human donor who was either an allogeneic HSCT recipient or a stem cell or donor lymphocyte infusion donor (not recorded which). It is not recorded whose cells these are; they may come from a transplant donor. CDR3 sequence: CASSHRLSYGYTF. The DNA of the CDR3 is TGTGCCAGCAGCCATAGGCTGTCCTATGGCTACACCTTC.